This entry features one TCR beta chain sequence. CDR1 and CDR2 from the germline V gene are ENHRY and SYGVKD. This CDR3 is built from 15 residues. J was trimmed by 4 bases and V by 6 bases; bases with no gene match: 7. The sample is drawn from a study of blood T cell repertoires in COVID-19. Across the whole study: Acute and convalescent COVID-19 samples came from the United States, Italy and Spain. T cells, B-cell-depleted T cells, or PBMCs supplied cDNA or gDNA.

Per the authors' pipeline: Estimates of nucleated cell counts were drawn from the amplification of reference gene primers. The method was immunoSEQ multiplex PCR; TCRdb's version includes in-frame clones alone and lacks a portion of them. The V and J calls and clone size are taken from that table; D and trimming were inferred from the DNA. In the table there are about 230,000 clones, 80% to 90% of which are singletons. The sequenced sample was peripheral blood. The gene calls are TRBV10-3 and TRBJ2-5; the match to TRBD1 covers 11 bases. The TCR was taken from a man aged 35-49 years who had recovered from COVID-19. Here the CDR3 reads CAIRDAGTGGETQYF. In DNA form, the CDR3 reads TGTGCCATCAGAGACGCCGGGACAGGGGGAGAGACCCAGTACTTC.